The clone carrying this T cell receptor (beta chain) was counted many times. What it binds is not known. These data belong to a study of T cells after yellow fever vaccination. UMIs and a universal primer site were added when TCR cDNA was made by 5'RACE template switching. TCRdb ran MiXCR on the 5' RACE reads and lists one entry per CDR3 protein. The data show more than 95,000 distinct CDR3 sequences, under 8% seen once. The study's findings and limits: Once the booster was given, most primary-vaccination clones reappeared, at about 96% for CD4 and 88% for CD8. From the bulk population, abundant clonotypes could contaminate and appear within FACS-sorted repertoires. Relatively few clonotypes were ones that appeared in both CD4 and CD8 compartments.

This CDR3 comprises 17 residues. Germline V CDR1 and CDR2: MNHEY, SVGEGT. V was shortened by 5 bases and J by 4 bases, with 21 bases between the two germline ends. The TCR originated in a young man who received the YFV17D yellow fever vaccine. V gene TRBV6-2 or TRBV6-3 combines with J gene TRBJ2-1, with D unresolved. This specimen was CD4+ T cells sorted from PBMCs, taken 10 days after the first yellow fever vaccination. The CDR3 spells CASSRPARGTKYNEQFF. In DNA form, the CDR3 reads TGTGCCAGCAGTCGCCCTGCACGTGGAACCAAGTACAATGAGCAGTTCTTC.